These T cell receptor beta chains were read from a single sample in a study of shared clonotypes between healthy human individuals. TCRdb's table, derived via immunoSEQ multiplex PCR, lists solely in-frame clones and lacks some. The sample lists around 1.5 million clones; 95% to 99% were seen once. Sequenced sample: naive CD4+ T cells sorted from blood. The receptors originated from a man between 25 and 39 years old in good health. CDR3s include the opening cysteine and the closing phenylalanine or tryptophan. Fields, in order: J gene, D gene, clone size, V gene, CDR3 protein, CDR3 DNA. The D gene is left open where the match is weak. Clone size is not always given. Where it is, it says once, few, many or a class for expanded clones.

TRBJ2-5,.,.,TRBV13,CASSLAPRWMKWGQETQYF,TGTGCCAGCAGCTTAGCCCCACGGTGGATGAAATGGGGGCAAGAGACCCAGTACTTC
TRBJ1-1,TRBD1,.,TRBV28,CASSGQPGTAIGEAFF,TGTGCCAGCAGTGGACAACCCGGGACAGCCATAGGTGAAGCTTTCTTT
TRBJ2-1,TRBD1,.,TRBV27,CASNKQGLQYNEQFF,TGTGCCAGCAACAAACAGGGGCTCCAATACAATGAGCAGTTCTTC
TRBJ1-3,.,.,TRBV18,CASSLQGTGNTIYF,TGTGCCAGCTCACTGCAGGGGACCGGAAACACCATATATTTT
TRBJ2-7,.,.,TRBV2,CASSTKIYEQYF,TGTGCCAGCAGTACCAAAATCTACGAGCAGTACTTC
TRBJ1-2,TRBD1,.,TRBV6-5,CASSPPTGTGNGYTF,TGTGCCAGCAGTCCACCAACCGGGACAGGGAATGGCTACACCTTC
TRBJ2-1,.,.,TRBV9,CASSVAGHNKQFF,TGTGCCAGCAGCGTAGCGGGACACAATAAGCAGTTCTTC
TRBJ2-5,.,.,TRBV12-5,CASGLYPPKETQYF,TGTGCTAGTGGTCTCTATCCCCCCAAAGAGACCCAGTACTTC
TRBJ1-4,.,.,TRBV6-1,CASSGARAGLGEKLFF,TGTGCCAGCAGTGGAGCTAGGGCGGGGCTTGGTGAAAAACTGTTTTTT
TRBJ2-1,TRBD2,.,TRBV7-3,CASSLAGGVTYNEQFF,TGTGCCAGCAGCTTAGCGGGAGGTGTTACCTACAATGAGCAGTTCTTC
TRBJ1-1,.,.,TRBV7-3,CASSSAPPWTEAFF,TGTGCCAGCAGCTCGGCCCCCCCGTGGACTGAAGCTTTCTTT
TRBJ2-7,TRBD1,.,TRBV4-1,CASSQETGLSSYEQYF,TGCGCCAGCAGCCAAGAGACAGGGTTGAGCTCCTACGAGCAGTACTTC
TRBJ2-1,.,once,TRBV5-1,CASSFTSDREQFF,TGCGCCAGCAGCTTTACTAGCGACAGGGAGCAGTTCTTC
TRBJ1-5,TRBD1,.,TRBV19,CASSIRDRGNQPQHF,TGTGCCAGTAGTATTAGGGACAGGGGTAACCAGCCCCAGCATTTT
TRBJ2-5,TRBD1,once,TRBV5-1,CASSSGTGGETQYF,TGCGCCAGCAGCAGCGGGACAGGGGGTGAGACCCAGTACTTC
TRBJ1-3,.,.,TRBV28,CASTWGGNTIYF,TGTGCCAGCACCTGGGGTGGAAACACCATATATTTT
TRBJ2-1,TRBD2,.,TRBV5-1,CASSVGLAAYNEQFF,TGCGCCAGCAGCGTCGGACTAGCGGCCTACAATGAGCAGTTCTTC
TRBJ2-1,.,.,TRBV19,CASSVLGGVSYNEQFF,TGTGCCAGTAGTGTCCTTGGCGGGGTCTCCTACAATGAGCAGTTCTTC
TRBJ2-2,.,.,TRBV5-1,CASSLAGITGELFF,TGCGCCAGCAGCTTGGCCGGGATCACCGGGGAGCTGTTTTTT
TRBJ2-3,TRBD2,.,TRBV5-6,CASSITSGSNADTQYF,TGTGCCAGCAGCATAACTAGCGGGAGTAACGCAGATACGCAGTATTTT
TRBJ1-1,TRBD1,.,TRBV5-1,CASSWTGSMNTEAFF,TGCGCCAGCAGCTGGACAGGAAGTATGAACACTGAAGCTTTCTTT
TRBJ2-7,.,.,TRBV18,CASSPTISYEQYF,TGTGCCAGCTCACCAACTATTTCCTACGAGCAGTACTTC
TRBJ2-1,.,.,TRBV6-5,CASSYSPGPRGNEQFF,TGTGCCAGCAGTTACTCCCCCGGACCCCGAGGAAATGAGCAGTTCTTC
TRBJ2-2,TRBD1,.,TRBV5-1,CASSSTGTDYTGELFF,TGCGCCAGCAGCTCAACCGGGACAGACTACACCGGGGAGCTGTTTTTT
TRBJ2-2,.,.,TRBV2,CASSVRQVNTGELFF,TGTGCCAGCAGTGTTCGACAGGTGAACACCGGGGAGCTGTTTTTT
TRBJ2-1,TRBD2,.,TRBV5-4,CASSLEGLAGGINEQFF,TGTGCCAGCAGCTTGGAGGGCCTCGCGGGAGGGATAAATGAGCAGTTCTTC
TRBJ1-1,.,once,TRBV21-1,CASSDRALNTEAFF,TGTGCCAGCAGCGACAGGGCTTTGAACACTGAAGCTTTCTTT
TRBJ2-1,TRBD2,.,TRBV7-8,CASSRSWGLAGNRAHNNEQFF,TGTGCCAGCAGCCGTAGTTGGGGACTAGCGGGAAATCGGGCCCATAACAATGAGCAGTTCTTC
TRBJ2-1,.,.,TRBV10-3,CAITGVGHNEQFF,TGTGCCATCACAGGGGTTGGTCACAATGAGCAGTTCTTC
TRBJ1-1,.,.,TRBV9,CASSVGIGYTEAFF,TGTGCCAGCAGCGTAGGAATAGGGTACACTGAAGCTTTCTTT
TRBJ1-1,.,.,TRBV28,CASLHLNTEAFF,TGTGCCAGCCTACATTTGAACACTGAAGCTTTCTTT
TRBJ2-7,.,.,TRBV30,CAWNGQTIYEQYF,TGTGCCTGGAATGGGCAGACGATCTACGAGCAGTACTTC
TRBJ1-1,.,.,TRBV6-6,CATLFSDRNTEAFF,TGTGCCACCCTCTTCTCCGATCGGAACACTGAAGCTTTCTTT
TRBJ1-2,.,once,TRBV5-1,CASSLSYDYGYTF,TGCGCCAGCAGCTTGTCGTATGACTATGGCTACACCTTC
TRBJ2-2,.,once,TRBV10-3,CATHSRLGVSNTGELFF,TGTGCCACCCACTCCCGGCTAGGGGTTTCGAACACCGGGGAGCTGTTTTTT
TRBJ2-5,.,.,TRBV18,CASSPPSAETQYF,TGTGCCAGCTCACCCCCGAGCGCTGAGACCCAGTACTTC
TRBJ2-7,TRBD1,.,TRBV18,CASSPLITGDEQYF,TGTGCCAGCTCACCCCTGATTACAGGGGACGAGCAGTACTTC
TRBJ2-7,.,.,TRBV18,CASSPDQGRAEQYF,TGTGCCAGCTCACCGGACCAGGGACGAGCCGAGCAGTACTTC
TRBJ1-5,.,.,TRBV28,CASSLRAGVGNQPQHF,TGTGCCAGCAGTTTGCGGGCAGGGGTCGGCAATCAGCCCCAGCATTTT
TRBJ1-1,TRBD1,.,TRBV5-1,CASSLVGDRGWSEAFF,TGCGCCAGCAGCTTGGTCGGGGACAGGGGATGGAGTGAAGCTTTCTTT
TRBJ1-4,.,.,TRBV20-1,CSAVRVRLFF,TGCAGTGCCGTCAGGGTACGACTGTTTTTT
TRBJ2-2,TRBD2,once,TRBV29-1,CSVEPLAGGGELFF,TGCAGCGTTGAACCATTAGCGGGAGGCGGGGAGCTGTTTTTT
TRBJ1-3,.,.,TRBV25-1,CASSEHLTGDTIYF,TGTGCCAGCAGTGAACACCTAACGGGCGACACCATATATTTT